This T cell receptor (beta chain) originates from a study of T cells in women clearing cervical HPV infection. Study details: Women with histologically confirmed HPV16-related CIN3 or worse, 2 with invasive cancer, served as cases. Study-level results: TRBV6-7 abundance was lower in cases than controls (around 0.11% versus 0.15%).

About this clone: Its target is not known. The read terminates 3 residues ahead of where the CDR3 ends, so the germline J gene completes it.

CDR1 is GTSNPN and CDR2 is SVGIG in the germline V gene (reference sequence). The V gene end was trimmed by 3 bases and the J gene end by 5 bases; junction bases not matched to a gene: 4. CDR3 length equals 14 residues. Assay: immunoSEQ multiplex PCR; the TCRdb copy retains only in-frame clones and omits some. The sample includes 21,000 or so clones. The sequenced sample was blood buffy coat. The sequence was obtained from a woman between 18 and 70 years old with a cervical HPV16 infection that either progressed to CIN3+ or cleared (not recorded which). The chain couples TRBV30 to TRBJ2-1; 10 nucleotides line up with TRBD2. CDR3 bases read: TGTGCCTGGAGAGGTAGCGGGGGGAACAATGAG. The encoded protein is CAWRGSGGNNE. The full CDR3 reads CAWRGSGGNNEQFF.